The next 3 T cell receptor beta chains were all read from a single sample in a study of shared clonotypes between healthy human individuals. Produced via immunoSEQ multiplex PCR; TCRdb's table is partial and in-frame only. Seen here are approximately 1.9 million clones, around 93% observed once, and the top ten hold around 1.7%. Naive-designated CD8 cells lacked CD45RO, were positively enriched for CCR7, and omitted terminally differentiated effector memory CD45RA+ cells. Sequencing was done on a sample of naive CD8+ T cells from PBMCs. The receptors derive from a man in his late teens or twenties in good health. Some clones in this sample may be carry-over from other donors' samples.

The gene calls are TRBV28 and TRBJ2-7, with 8 bases that match TRBD2. From germline, CDR1 is MDHEN and CDR2 SYDVKM. The CDR3 has 18 residues. The V gene end was trimmed by 1 base and the J gene end by 4 bases; junction bases not matched to a gene: 15. CDR3 amino acids: CASSLYRDSGLAGYEQYF. The CDR3 nucleotides are TGTGCCAGCAGTTTATACCGGGACTCAGGACTAGCCGGGTACGAGCAGTACTTC.

The chain employs TRBV7-2 and TRBJ2-2; a weak D match, TRBD2 (5 bases). The V end lost 4 bases, the J end lost 3 bases, and 15 bases lay between the germline ends. Germline V gene sequence: CDR1 SGHTA, CDR2 FQGNSA. CDR3 length: 16 amino acids. CDR3 nucleotide sequence: TGTGCCAGCAGCTCGCTAGCAATCGGGGACACCGGGGAGCTGTTTTTT. Amino acid sequence: CASSSLAIGDTGELFF.

With respect to this clone: The sample carries other DNA sequences with the same CDR3. This sequence joins TRBV7-8 and TRBJ2-7, with D hard to call. The CDR3 has 11 residues. Deletions cut 4 bases from V and 4 bases from J, with 5 bases between. Germline CDR1 is SGHVS and CDR2 is FQNEAQ. This CDR3 reads CASSSAYEQYF. The DNA for the CDR3 is TGTGCCAGCAGCTCCGCTTACGAGCAGTACTTC.